This TCR beta chain was profiled in a study of shared clonotypes between healthy human individuals. Study-level background: CD8 memory received one plate per donor, CD8 naive two, CD4 memory three and CD4 naive three. Overall study results and limits: Generation probabilities of non-shared clonotypes were lower (relative to those shared by all four donors). A few donors had 4% to 6.5% of their naive CD4 clonotypes in common.

The authors ran the assay at deep level. TCRdb's table, derived via immunoSEQ multiplex PCR, lists solely in-frame clones and lacks some. The sample carries hundreds of thousands of clones, approximately 92% recorded once. This clone came up many times. Antigen specificity is unknown. The naive CD8 fraction comprised CD45RO-negative cells positively selected for CCR7 and excluded terminally differentiated effector memory CD45RA+ cells. This clonotype was sampled from a man aged 25-40 years in good health. Material for sequencing was naive CD8+ T cells sorted from blood.

The CDR3 loop reads CASSELDPLYEQFF. The DNA of the CDR3 is TGCGCCAGCAGTGAGCTCGACCCTCTTTATGAGCAGTTCTTC. V usage is TRBV10-2 and J usage is TRBJ2-1, with no clear D. The CDR3 sequence is 14 residues long. Germline-derived CDR1 and CDR2 are WSHSY and SAAADI. Trimming left V 2 bases short and J 8 bases short, with 13 bases between.